The sequence of this TCR beta chain was determined in a study of cytomegalovirus exposure and HLA in healthy donors. Study observations and caveats: About 87% or about 30% of the time was how often most TCR beta V segments were productive, according to an earlier analysis.

Regarding this clone: The antigen remains unidentified. One end of the junction varies from germline; a read error may be responsible.

PCR employed 60 Vbeta and 13 Jbeta primers. In the original analysis: Later analysis identified some 88 million unique TCR beta chains, 10 million to 12 million shared. The table came from immunoSEQ multiplex PCR; TCRdb's copy has only in-frame clones and leaves some out. V and J calls and clone size are given by that table; D and trimming were obtained from the DNA. The sample holds around 120,000 clones, 50% to 65% seen once. The TCR was taken from a man aged 30 to 45 in good health and CMV-seropositive. The sample consisted of PBMCs.

CDR3 protein: CSSGSRFGGDRANTGELFF. The CDR3 DNA follows: TGTTCCAGCGGATCTCGGTTTGGAGGGGACAGGGCGAACACCGGGGAGCTGTTTTTT. This rearrangement joins TRBV7-9 to TRBJ2-2; 9 bases line up with TRBD1. The germline V gene has CDR1 SEHNR and CDR2 FQNEAQ (reference sequence). The CDR3 sequence is 19 residues long.